This passage covers 27 T cell receptor beta chains from one sample sequenced in a study of T cell changes during pregnancy in multiple sclerosis. Only in-frame clones appear in the TCRdb table, and some are missing; sequencing was by immunoSEQ multiplex PCR. The data contain about 36,000 clones, over 75% of them singletons. This material consisted of CD8+ T cells from peripheral blood mononuclear cells, taken in the third trimester of pregnancy. The source of these receptors is a female donor with multiple sclerosis, enrolled in a pregnancy study.

V gene TRBV4-1 combines with J gene TRBJ1-2; maybe TRBD1 (6 bases). The CDR3 covers 13 residues. Trimming shortened V by 1 base and J by 8 bases, and 11 bases separated the two germline ends. Germline CDR1 reads MGHRA; CDR2 reads YSYEKL. CDR3 sequence reads: CASSQAGVDGYTF. The CDR3 nucleotides read TGCGCCAGCAGCCAAGCAGGGGTAGACGGCTACACCTTC.

The V and J genes are TRBV6-1 and TRBJ1-3, with D unresolved. V gave up 2 bases and J gave up 5 bases, with 16 bases separating them. The length of the CDR3 is 16 residues. Germline V CDR1 and CDR2: MNHNS, SASEGT. CDR3 amino acids: CASSEMTAGVRNTIYF. In DNA, the CDR3 is TGTGCCAGCAGTGAAATGACGGCCGGAGTCAGAAACACCATATATTTT.

The chain has TRBV29-1 and TRBJ2-5; 9 positions agree with TRBD1. After removal of 6 bases from V and 4 bases from J, the junction contained 9 bases not matched to a gene. CDR1 SQVTM and CDR2 ANQGSEA come from the germline V gene. This CDR3 contains 14 residues. CDR3 sequence (DNA): TGCAGCGTCCGGACAGGGGCTACGGGAGAGACCCAGTACTTC. Encoded protein: CSVRTGATGETQYF.

J is TRBJ1-2 and V is TRBV6-5, with D perhaps TRBD1 (6 bases). The germline V and J ends were trimmed by 0 bases and 4 bases, with 12 bases remaining between them. Per the germline V gene, CDR1 is MNHEY and CDR2 is SVGAGI. This CDR3 is built from 15 residues. The CDR3 reads CASSYSSDSRYGYTF. Here the CDR3 DNA reads TGTGCCAGCAGTTACTCGTCGGACAGCCGCTATGGCTACACCTTC.

This chain joins TRBV27 and TRBJ1-2, with a weak D call TRBD1 (5 bases). Between the trimmed V and J ends, which lost 1 base and 5 bases, there was a span of 11 bases. The CDR3 spans 14 residues. From germline, CDR1 is MNHEY and CDR2 SMNVEV (reference sequence). CDR3 DNA sequence: TGTGCCAGCAGTTTATTGGGGCAGGATTATGGCTACACCTTC. Amino acids: CASSLLGQDYGYTF.

The chain couples TRBV11-2 to TRBJ2-7; 7 bases match TRBD1. The J segment lost 0 bases and the V segment lost 1 base, leaving 9 bases of the junction unmatched. Germline assignment: CDR1 SGHAT and CDR2 FQNNGV. The CDR3 sequence is 17 residues long. CDR3 amino acids: CASSLALTGAFSYEQYF. DNA for the CDR3: TGTGCCAGCAGCTTAGCATTAACAGGGGCGTTCTCCTACGAGCAGTACTTC.

The chain joins TRBV27 to TRBJ2-7; a weak D match, TRBD1 (7 bases). The germline V gene encodes CDR1 MNHEY and CDR2 SMNVEV (reference sequence). The V gene lost 0 bases and the J gene lost 4 bases, with 10 bases spanning the gap. The CDR3 loop spans 14 amino acids. DNA for the CDR3: TGTGCCAGCAGTTTATCGACAGGGAGGTACGAGCAGTACTTC. This gives the protein CASSLSTGRYEQYF.

J is TRBJ1-3 and V is TRBV5-4; TRBD1 matches at 8 bases. V was clipped by 4 bases and J by 4 bases; unmatched bases: 7. Germline CDR1 SGHNT, CDR2 YYREEE (reference sequence). There are 15 residues in the CDR3. The CDR3 nucleotides are TGTGCCAGCAGCCTGGACAGGGCCGCCGGAAACACCATATATTTT. Encoded protein: CASSLDRAAGNTIYF.

The chain employs TRBV10-3 and TRBJ2-2, with D hard to call. The ends were cut back, 0 bases at V and 4 bases at J, with 6 bases in the middle. The CDR3 loop spans 14 amino acids. Germline V gene sequence: CDR1 ENHRY, CDR2 SYGVKD. CDR3 loop: CAISESSATGELFF. The DNA for the CDR3 is TGTGCCATCAGTGAGTCGAGTGCCACCGGGGAGCTGTTTTTT.

This chain connects TRBV4-1 to TRBJ1-3, with TRBD1 matching 8 bases. Germline V CDR1 and CDR2: MGHRA, YSYEKL. V was clipped by 0 bases and J by 0 bases; unmatched bases: 4. The CDR3 covers 17 residues. The CDR3 DNA sequence: TGCGCCAGCAGCCAAGAGGGACAGGCCTTCTCTGGAAACACCATATATTTT. Protein sequence: CASSQEGQAFSGNTIYF.

The chain links TRBV5-1 to TRBJ1-2; possibly TRBD1 for D (6 bases). CDR1 and CDR2 from the germline V gene are SGHRS and YFSETQ. V was pared by 2 bases and J by 8 bases, with 22 bases between. The CDR3 sequence is 16 residues long. The DNA of the CDR3 is TGCGCCAGCAGCTTCTCCGGCGCCGTGGCAGGGGAGGGCTACACCTTC. Protein sequence: CASSFSGAVAGEGYTF.

This clone was observed a handful of times. This chain joins TRBV5-1 and TRBJ1-1, with D unclear. The CDR3 totals 14 residues. The V end lost 1 base, the J end lost 1 base, and 8 bases lay between the germline ends. Germline V gene lookup returns CDR1 SGHRS and CDR2 YFSETQ. CDR3 in DNA: TGCGCCAGCAGCTTGTATGCAGGGAACACTGAAGCTTTCTTT. Protein: CASSLYAGNTEAFF.

The chain employs TRBV7-2 and TRBJ1-1; 9 nucleotides agree with TRBD1. CDR3 length equals 15 residues. The germline V gene encodes CDR1 SGHTA and CDR2 FQGNSA. Germline trimming cut 5 bases from V and 2 bases from J; bases unmatched to any gene: 6. Here the CDR3 DNA reads TGTGCCAGCAGCGCACAGGGGGCCCTTAACACTGAAGCTTTCTTT. Translation: CASSAQGALNTEAFF.

The CDR3 DNA reads as TGTGCCAGCAGCTTATCCACAGTACTTCTTTACAATGAGCAGTTCTTC. It encodes CASSLSTVLLYNEQFF. The gene calls are TRBV7-6 and TRBJ2-1; no clear D gene. Germline CDR1 and CDR2: SGHVS and FNYEAQ. Trimming took 2 bases from V and 4 from J, leaving 15 bases between them. The CDR3 has 16 residues.

V is TRBV5-4 and J is TRBJ1-2, with 10 bases matching TRBD1. The ends lost 4 bases at V and 4 bases at J; junction bases unmatched: 7. Germline CDR1 is SGHNT and CDR2 is YYREEE (reference sequence). The CDR3 runs to 15 residues. The CDR3 region is CASSGPGQGFYGYTF. DNA for the CDR3: TGTGCCAGCAGCGGGCCGGGACAGGGGTTCTATGGCTACACCTTC.

This clone was observed a single time. DNA of the CDR3: TGTGCCAGCAGTCTAGCGGGAGGGCCAACAGATACGCAGTATTTT. It specifies CASSLAGGPTDTQYF. The chain links TRBV5-4 to TRBJ2-3, with 12 nucleotides matching TRBD2. The V gene's germline CDR1 is SGHNT and CDR2 YYREEE (reference sequence). This CDR3 is 15 amino acids long. Germline trimming cut 5 bases from V and 3 bases from J; bases unmatched to any gene: 4.

The chain links TRBV29-1 to TRBJ2-7, with 7 positions matching TRBD1. V shed 3 bases, J shed 6 bases, and the junction held 8 bases outside the gene matches. Germline assignment: CDR1 SQVTM and CDR2 ANQGSEA. The CDR3 is 13 amino acids. The CDR3 spells CSVDEGGAVEQYF. CDR3 bases: TGCAGCGTTGATGAAGGGGGCGCGGTCGAGCAGTACTTC.

J is TRBJ1-1 and V is TRBV7-9, with 7 bases that match TRBD1. CDR3 size: 13 residues. V dropped 1 base and J dropped 8; count of bases not matched to a gene: 4. Germline V gene data show CDR1 as SEHNR and CDR2 as FQNEAQ (reference sequence). CDR3 sequence: CASSLDYRGEAFF. Here the CDR3 DNA reads TGTGCCAGCAGCTTAGATTACAGGGGAGAAGCTTTCTTT.

The rearrangement uses TRBV15 and TRBJ1-2; 8 positions agree with TRBD1. Germline trimming cut 1 base from V and 9 bases from J; bases unmatched to any gene: 7. Germline V gene data show CDR1 as LNHNV and CDR2 as YYDKDF (reference sequence). The length of the CDR3 is 14 residues. CDR3 nucleotide sequence: TGTGCCACCAGCAGAGGTGAGGGACAGGACCGCTACACCTTC. Amino acid sequence: CATSRGEGQDRYTF.

The chain couples TRBV19 to TRBJ2-3; TRBD2 matches at 13 bases. The CDR3 is made up of 15 amino acids. CDR1 is LNHDA and CDR2 is SQIVND in the germline V gene (reference sequence). The trim removed 5 bases at V and 4 bases at J, leaving 3 bases unmatched. In nucleotides, the CDR3 is TGTGCCAGTAGTGGGACTAGCGGGGCTCCAGATACGCAGTATTTT. Encoded protein: CASSGTSGAPDTQYF. Based on the CDR3 plus reference TRBV19 and TRBJ2-3, the full variable domain is DGGITQSPKYLFRKEGQNVTLSCEQNLNHDAMYWYRQDPGQGLRLIYYSQIVNDFQKGDIAEGYSVSREKKESFPLTVTSAQKNPTAFYLCASSGTSGAPDTQYFGPGTRLTVL.

The chain is built from TRBV9 and TRBJ1-2; 7 bases agree with TRBD1. The V gene's germline CDR1 is SGDLS and CDR2 YYNGEE. Trimming at V came to 0 bases and at J to 3 bases, leaving 5 bases not matched to a gene. This CDR3 comprises 15 residues. This CDR3 is CASSVGGTDHYGYTF. CDR3 sequence (DNA): TGTGCCAGCAGCGTAGGAGGGACAGACCACTATGGCTACACCTTC.

In nucleotides, the CDR3 is TGTGCCAGCAGTGGGAAAGGGGAAAGATATTCACCCCTCCACTTT. Translation: CASSGKGERYSPLHF. The chain couples TRBV6-1 to TRBJ1-6; possible D gene TRBD1, 5 bases. V gave up 4 bases and J gave up 8 bases, with 15 bases separating them. The CDR3 extends over 15 amino acids. Per the germline V gene, CDR1 is MNHNS and CDR2 is SASEGT.

In nucleotides, the CDR3 is TGTGCCAGCATCGGATCCGGGACAGGACTTCAACGAAGCTCCTACAATGAGCAGTTCTTC. Protein product: CASIGSGTGLQRSSYNEQFF. J is TRBJ2-1 and V is TRBV13; 8 bases align to TRBD1. CDR1 is PRHDT and CDR2 is FYEKMQ in the germline V gene (reference sequence). The CDR3 consists of 20 residues. V lost 7 bases, J lost 0 bases, and 20 bases stayed unmatched.

This clone was detected ten times or more. The chain uses TRBV4-1 and TRBJ2-3; 9 bases map to TRBD2. The CDR3 contains 16 residues. The junction had 6 bases not matched to a gene; V was cut back by 1 base and J by 4 bases. CDR1 and CDR2 (germline): MGHRA, YSYEKL. The CDR3 loop reads CASSQAERGVADTQYF. The CDR3, as DNA: TGCGCCAGCAGCCAAGCCGAGCGGGGGGTGGCAGATACGCAGTATTTT.

V is TRBV19 and J is TRBJ1-4; unclear D gene. Germline-derived CDR1 and CDR2 are LNHDA and SQIVND (reference sequence). The CDR3 length is 17 residues. V was clipped by 4 bases and J by 4 bases, with 19 bases between them. CDR3 coding DNA: TGTGCCAGTAGTACCCTACTAGAGGTTCGGAGTAATGAAAAACTGTTTTTT. Translating it yields CASSTLLEVRSNEKLFF. Full variable domain (rest looked up from reference TRBV19 and TRBJ1-4): DGGITQSPKYLFRKEGQNVTLSCEQNLNHDAMYWYRQDPGQGLRLIYYSQIVNDFQKGDIAEGYSVSREKKESFPLTVTSAQKNPTAFYLCASSTLLEVRSNEKLFFGSGTQLSVL.

The chain joins TRBV7-6 to TRBJ1-6; 9 bases agree with TRBD1. Germline CDR1 is SGHVS and CDR2 is FNYEAQ. J gave up 7 bases and V 3 bases, and 4 bases lay outside the gene matches. CDR3 length: 15 amino acids. CDR3 residues: CASSLSGQGNSPLHF. CDR3 nucleotides: TGTGCCAGCAGCTTGTCGGGACAGGGCAATTCACCCCTCCACTTT.

The genes are TRBV27 and TRBJ2-3; D unresolved. Germline CDR1 reads MNHEY; CDR2 reads SMNVEV (reference sequence). The CDR3 covers 12 residues. Deletions cut 2 bases from V and 5 bases from J, with 5 bases between. DNA of the CDR3: TGTGCCAGCAGTTTAATCGGAGATACGCAGTATTTT. The encoded protein is CASSLIGDTQYF.